Described below is a single TCR beta chain sequence and its context. Antigen unknown. The data were taken from a study of beta chain features in type 1 diabetes. On average, the one heparinised blood draw given by each donor was about 100 mL. Purities in excess of 98% were seen in all sorted populations. V shed 3 bases and J shed 7 bases, with 12 bases lying between them. CDR1 and CDR2 (germline): KGHSH, LQKENI. The CDR3 contains 14 residues. Reverse transcribing all isolated RNA meant expressed TCRB transcripts were sequenced. Method: immunoSEQ multiplex PCR; TCRdb's copy keeps in-frame clones and lacks some. The sample has more than 300,000 clones, approximately 8.2% seen once. Study-wide results and caveats: Patients' naive, central memory and regulatory TCRB repertoires appeared more alike than those of healthy donors.

The sequenced sample was central memory CD4+ T cells from blood. This sequence originates from a woman between 18 and 29 years old in good health. The J gene is TRBJ1-4, the V gene TRBV18, with D uncertain. CDR3: CASSPLEKGEKLFF. CDR3 nucleotide sequence: TGTGCCAGCTCACCTCTGGAAAAGGGTGAAAAACTGTTTTTT. The variable domain in full, completed from reference TRBV18 and TRBJ1-4, reads NAGVMQNPRHLVRRRGQEARLRCSPMKGHSHVYWYRQLPEEGLKFMVYLQKENIIDESGMPKERFSAEFPKEGPSILRIQQVVRGDSAAYFCASSPLEKGEKLFFGSGTQLSVL.